The sequence of this TCR delta chain was determined in a study of Vδ1+ human thymocytes. Study-level results: Bulk repertoire data may be misinterpreted because of unexpected Vdelta2 sequences. Despite high sort purity, roughly 20% of thymic T cell receptor delta sequences were Vdelta2. Many TRG clonotypes were shared between donors; TRD repertoires were essentially private. In the thymus, TRG and TRD repertoires looked highly polyclonal with Gaussian CDR3 lengths.

The sorted cells were CD3+ Vdelta1+ Vdelta2- thymocytes from alphabeta-depleted thymus. The template was reverse-transcribed extracted RNA. Pooled V-gene forward primers with one constant-region reverse primer generated the CDR3 amplicons by multiplex PCR. TCRdb re-called clones from the multiplex PCR reads using CATT. The sample consists of roughly 56,000 delta-chain clones, about 16% of them appearing once. Trimming pared 4 bases from V and 4 bases from J, leaving 43 bases between. Germline V gene data show CDR1 as TSWWSYY and CDR2 as QGS. The CDR3 runs 24 residues. Note on this clone: The target antigen is unknown.

The rearrangement uses TRDV1 and TRDJ1; D might be TRDD2 or TRDD3, each matching 8 bases. The sequenced sample consisted of Vdelta1+ gamma-delta thymocytes from the thymus. Subset meaning: FACS-sorted CD3+ TCRalphabeta- TCRVdelta1+ TCRVdelta2- thymocytes. This TCR was sampled from a girl in the first two years of life who had congenital heart surgery. The CDR3 sequence is CALGGIPLPTIWEGWGRLLDKLIF. CDR3 coding DNA: TGTGCTCTTGGGGGCATCCCGCTTCCTACAATATGGGAAGGCTGGGGGAGGTTACTCGATAAACTCATCTTT.